The 31 T cell receptor beta chains reported below all come from one sample, sequenced in a study of blood T cell repertoires in COVID-19. Method: immunoSEQ multiplex PCR; TCRdb's copy keeps in-frame clones and lacks some. The sample comprises some 190,000 clones, roughly 88% of which are singletons, and about 6.9% rests with the top ten. The sequenced material came from peripheral blood. The receptors originated from a man at least 80 years old with COVID-19, enrolled during active disease.

The chain is built from TRBV5-1 and TRBJ2-5, with a possible D match to TRBD1 (6 bases). V lost 0 bases to trimming and J lost 2 bases, with 11 bases between them. Per the germline V gene, CDR1 is SGHRS and CDR2 is YFSETQ. The CDR3 is 15 amino acids. CDR3 nucleotide sequence: TGCGCCAGCAGCTTGGAAGGGACACCTCAAGAGACCCAGTACTTC. Its translation: CASSLEGTPQETQYF.

This clone appeared a few times. Mismatch with germline at one junction end may stem from a read error. The rearrangement uses TRBV7-2 and TRBJ2-3; perhaps TRBD2 as D (5 bases). Germline V gene lookup returns CDR1 SGHTA and CDR2 FQGNSA. The CDR3 has 14 residues. The CDR3, as DNA: TGTGCCAGCAGCTTAACTGCTAGCACCGATACGCAGTATTTT. It translates to CASSLTASTDTQYF.

The chain has TRBV29-1 and TRBJ1-1; D is uncertain. Germline loops: CDR1 SQVTM, CDR2 ANQGSEA. This CDR3 contains 13 residues. V was clipped by 6 bases and J by 3 bases, with 14 bases between them. This CDR3 is CSVSRVGYTEAFF. The CDR3 nucleotides read TGCAGCGTAAGCCGTGTCGGGTACACTGAAGCTTTCTTT.

This chain connects TRBV9 to TRBJ1-2, with TRBD1 matching 8 bases. The CDR3 is 14 residues long. Germline V gives CDR1 SGDLS, CDR2 YYNGEE. Trimming took 1 base from V and 8 from J; bases not matched to a gene: 7. CDR3 coding DNA: TGTGCCAGCAGCGTAAATACAGGGGGTTACGGCTACACCTTC. As protein: CASSVNTGGYGYTF.

This rearrangement joins TRBV6-6 to TRBJ2-3; 10 nucleotides match TRBD1. The germline gives CDR1 MNHNY, CDR2 SVGAGI (reference sequence). This CDR3 has 14 residues. With V trimmed by 6 bases and J by 0 bases, 0 bases remained unmatched. Here the CDR3 reads CASRGQGSTDTQYF. The CDR3 DNA is TGTGCCAGCAGGGGACAGGGGAGCACAGATACGCAGTATTTT.

The V gene is TRBV10-3, the J gene TRBJ2-2; 7 nucleotides line up with TRBD1. V shed 0 bases, J shed 6 bases, and the junction held 4 bases outside the gene matches. Per the germline V gene, CDR1 is ENHRY and CDR2 is SYGVKD. There are 15 residues in the CDR3. The CDR3 nucleotides are TGTGCCATCAGTGAGTCCGGCAGGGGGTCCGGGGAGCTGTTTTTT. Encoded protein: CAISESGRGSGELFF.

The chain recombines TRBV28 with TRBJ1-1; no clear D gene. CDR3 size: 15 residues. V lost 3 bases and J 3 bases, leaving 14 bases between the germline ends. CDR1 MDHEN and CDR2 SYDVKM come from the germline V gene. For the CDR3, the DNA is TGTGCCAGCAGTTTGATGAGGGAGAGGTACACTGAAGCTTTCTTT. Its translation: CASSLMRERYTEAFF. The full variable domain, in which reference TRBV28 and TRBJ1-1 provide the parts outside the CDR3, is DVKVTQSSRYLVKRTGEKVFLECVQDMDHENMFWYRQDPGLGLRLIYFSYDVKMKEKGDIPEGYSVSREKKERFSLILESASTNQTSMYLCASSLMRERYTEAFFGQGTRLTVV.

This chain connects TRBV7-3 to TRBJ2-3; possible D gene TRBD1, 6 bases. The CDR3 extends over 17 amino acids. Deletions cut 4 bases from V and 1 base from J, with 18 bases between. Germline CDR1 is SGHTA and CDR2 is FQGTGA. The CDR3 region has the DNA TGTGCCAGCAGCTCGGGACACGGAATTAGGGGCACAGATACGCAGTATTTT. This codes for CASSSGHGIRGTDTQYF.

This clone was seen only once. This chain uses TRBV3-1 (or the pseudogene TRBV3-2) with TRBJ1-2, with a weak D call TRBD1 (5 bases). CDR3 length equals 14 residues. In germline, CDR1 is LGHDT, CDR2 YNNKEL (reference sequence). V lost 5 bases, J lost 2 bases, and 12 bases lay in between. This chain's CDR3 is CASSSSRANYGYTF. CDR3 nucleotide sequence: TGTGCCAGCAGCTCAAGCAGGGCGAACTATGGCTACACCTTC.

This clone was counted between two and nine times. The chain joins TRBV6-5 to TRBJ1-1, with D hard to call. Per germline, CDR1 MNHEY and CDR2 SVGAGI. This CDR3 is 13 amino acids long. V lost 6 bases, J lost 4 bases, and 12 bases lay in between. CDR3 region: CASSEARITEAFF. The CDR3 nucleotides read TGTGCCAGCAGCGAGGCGAGAATCACTGAAGCTTTCTTT.

The chain combines TRBV9 with TRBJ2-6; weak D call: TRBD1 (6 bases). V lost 3 bases to trimming and J lost 0 bases, with 16 bases between them. The CDR3 totals 18 residues. CDR1 and CDR2 from the germline V gene are SGDLS and YYNGEE. CDR3 sequence: CASSATGHRSSGANVLTF. CDR3 coding DNA: TGTGCCAGCAGCGCAACGGGACACCGGAGCTCTGGGGCCAACGTCCTGACTTTC.

This chain links TRBV28 with TRBJ1-6; D is uncertain. CDR3 length: 13 amino acids. The V gene's germline CDR1 is MDHEN and CDR2 SYDVKM. Trimming left V 5 bases short and J 13 bases short, with 15 bases between. The CDR3 here is CASSPHRVWPLHF. The CDR3 DNA reads TGTGCCAGCAGTCCCCATCGGGTCTGGCCCCTCCACTTT.

The V gene is TRBV11-2, the J gene TRBJ1-1; no reliable D call. The CDR3 is 13 residues long. Trimming stripped 1 base from V and 4 bases from J, with 7 bases between. Germline V gene data show CDR1 as SGHAT and CDR2 as FQNNGV. The CDR3 DNA sequence: TGTGCCAGCAGCTTAGGTAGGAGCACTGAAGCTTTCTTT. The encoded protein is CASSLGRSTEAFF.

The V call is TRBV6-2 or TRBV6-3, the J call TRBJ1-5; TRBD1 matches 8 bases. V was clipped by 0 bases and J by 5 bases; unmatched bases: 3. The CDR3 loop spans 15 amino acids. Germline CDR1 MNHEY, CDR2 SVGEGT. The CDR3 loop reads CASSYSDRGDQPQHF. The CDR3, as DNA: TGTGCCAGCAGTTACTCCGACAGGGGCGATCAGCCCCAGCATTTT.

This chain links TRBV6-2 or TRBV6-3 with TRBJ1-5, with D unresolved. This CDR3 comprises 15 residues. Looked up from germline, CDR1 is MNHEY and CDR2 is SVGEGT. V lost 4 bases and J 3 bases, leaving 13 bases between the germline ends. The CDR3: CASSFRHLHNQPQHF. The CDR3 DNA reads TGTGCCAGCAGTTTCAGGCACCTCCACAATCAGCCCCAGCATTTT.

V usage is TRBV10-2 and J usage is TRBJ1-2; 9 bases map to TRBD1. The CDR3 is 16 amino acids. The germline V gene encodes CDR1 WSHSY and CDR2 SAAADI. V shed 0 bases and J 7 bases; nucleotides not matched to a gene: 9. DNA of the CDR3: TGCGCCAGCAGTGAGTCGGGAACAGGGGGCGCTTCTGGCTACACCTTC. Protein sequence: CASSESGTGGASGYTF.

Regarding this clone: The sample holds other DNA sequences that translate to the same CDR3. This rearrangement joins TRBV10-3 to TRBJ1-6; 10 nucleotides match TRBD1. V gave up 8 bases and J gave up 8 bases; unmatched junction bases: 3. The CDR3 spans 13 residues. Germline CDR1 is ENHRY and CDR2 is SYGVKD. The CDR3 nucleotides are TGTGCCATCCGGGACAGGGGTGATTCACCCCTCCACTTT. Translating it yields CAIRDRGDSPLHF.

This chain uses TRBV2 with TRBJ1-6, with 10 nucleotides matching TRBD1. Germline trimming cut 6 bases from V and 5 bases from J; bases unmatched to any gene: 7. This CDR3 contains 16 residues. Germline CDR1 and CDR2: SNHLY and FYNNEI. In DNA form, the CDR3 reads TGTGCCAGCAGGGCAACCGGGACAGGGGATAATTCACCCCTCCACTTT. It specifies CASRATGTGDNSPLHF.

In this sample, this clone turned up a few times. The junction differs from germline at one of its ends, possibly a read error. The rearrangement joins TRBV6-2 or TRBV6-3 to TRBJ1-2; 10 bases agree with TRBD1. The CDR3 runs 15 residues. Germline V gene data show CDR1 as MNHEY and CDR2 as SVGEGT. The CDR3 nucleotides read TGTGCCAGCAGTAACTCCGGGACAGGGGCACGTGGCTACACCTTC. This gives the protein CASSNSGTGARGYTF.

The chain carries TRBV7-9 and TRBJ1-2; 8 bases match TRBD1. Germline V lookup: CDR1 SEHNR, CDR2 FQNEAQ (reference sequence). The CDR3 has 16 residues. J was trimmed by 3 bases and V by 5 bases; bases with no gene match: 11. CDR3 region: CASSPGLQGADYGYTF. The CDR3 DNA sequence: TGTGCCAGCAGCCCCGGCCTTCAGGGGGCGGACTATGGCTACACCTTC.

For the CDR3, the DNA is TGTGCCAGCTACCGGGGGGGGCTCTATGGCTACACCTTC. This codes for CASYRGGLYGYTF. The J gene is TRBJ1-2, the V gene TRBV12-3 or TRBV12-4, with D possibly matching TRBD1 (6 bases). The CDR3 is made up of 13 amino acids. V lost 8 bases and J 4 bases, leaving 14 bases between the germline ends.

This clone was picked up a small number of times. The chain links TRBV6-2 or TRBV6-3 to TRBJ2-7; a weak D match, TRBD2 (6 bases). Germline V gene sequence: CDR1 MNHEY, CDR2 SVGEGT. V dropped 5 bases and J dropped 3 bases, with 14 bases sitting between them. This CDR3 comprises 14 residues. The CDR3 bases are TGTGCCAGCAGTCGAATAGCGGCGGACTACGAGCAGTACTTC. Encoded protein: CASSRIAADYEQYF.

This clone was observed a single time. This chain links TRBV18 with TRBJ1-2; 9 bases match TRBD1. The CDR3 consists of 15 residues. Germline lookup yields CDR1 KGHSH and CDR2 LQKENI. V lost 3 bases to trimming and J lost 4 bases; unmatched junction nucleotides: 6. CDR3 in DNA: TGTGCCAGCTCACCCGGACAGGGGAAGGGCTATGGCTACACCTTC. It codes for CASSPGQGKGYGYTF.

The chain joins TRBV9 to TRBJ2-5; 13 nucleotides agree with TRBD2. CDR1 and CDR2 (germline): SGDLS, YYNGEE. The length of the CDR3 is 16 residues. The junction had 7 bases not matched to a gene; V was cut back by 3 bases and J by 5 bases. This chain's CDR3 is CASSATSGGAWETQYF. CDR3 bases: TGTGCCAGCAGCGCCACTAGCGGGGGGGCGTGGGAGACCCAGTACTTC.

The chain uses TRBV5-1 and TRBJ1-6; 7 positions match TRBD1. Looked up from germline, CDR1 is SGHRS and CDR2 is YFSETQ. CDR3 length: 15 residues. After removal of 4 bases from V and 9 bases from J, the junction contained 10 bases not matched to a gene. CDR3 in DNA: TGCGCCAGCAGCGGTCCCGGGACAGAAGGTTCACCCCTCCACTTT. It codes for CASSGPGTEGSPLHF.

The rearrangement joins TRBV12-5 to TRBJ2-5; D is uncertain. The CDR3 runs 16 residues. The germline CDR1 and CDR2 sequences are LGHNT and FRNRAP. V lost 1 base and J 5 bases, leaving 17 bases between the germline ends. CDR3 DNA: TGTGCTAGTGGTTTGGCCGGGTTGGGTGTCGGGGAGACCCAGTACTTC. Amino acids: CASGLAGLGVGETQYF.

The chain couples TRBV5-4 to TRBJ2-1; TRBD1 might be the D (8 bases). The CDR3 has 16 amino acids. The V end was cut by 3 bases, the J end by 3 bases, with 16 bases between. Looked up from germline, CDR1 is SGHNT and CDR2 is YYREEE (reference sequence). The CDR3 coding sequence is TGTGCCAGCAGCTCAGGGGGCGGGGGCCTCTACAATGAGCAGTTCTTC. It specifies CASSSGGGGLYNEQFF. Using reference TRBV5-4 and TRBJ2-1 for the parts outside the CDR3, the full variable domain is ETGVTQSPTHLIKTRGQQVTLRCSSQSGHNTVSWYQQALGQGPQFIFQYYREEENGRGNFPPRFSGLQFPNYSSELNVNALELDDSALYLCASSSGGGGLYNEQFFGPGTRLTVL.

This clone occurred a few times. The chain joins TRBV5-1 to TRBJ1-5; no firm D call. Germline V gene sequence: CDR1 SGHRS, CDR2 YFSETQ. V was shortened by 4 bases and J by 6 bases, with 11 bases between the two germline ends. This CDR3 has 13 amino acids. The CDR3 nucleotides read TGCGCCAGCAGCAAGGGAGAGTTTCAGCCCCAGCATTTT. It yields the protein CASSKGEFQPQHF. Based on the CDR3 plus reference TRBV5-1 and TRBJ1-5, the full variable domain is KAGVTQTPRYLIKTRGQQVTLSCSPISGHRSVSWYQQTPGQGLQFLFEYFSETQRNKGNFPGRFSGRQFSNSRSEMNVSTLELGDSALYLCASSKGEFQPQHFGDGTRLSIL.

This chain uses TRBV11-2 with TRBJ2-1; 13 positions match TRBD2. This CDR3 spans 16 amino acids. Trimming cost V 7 bases and J 7 bases; bases outside gene matches: 10. Looked up from germline, CDR1 is SGHAT and CDR2 is FQNNGV. CDR3 sequence reads: CASTLHGTSGENEQFF. The CDR3 region has the DNA TGTGCCAGCACCCTACACGGGACTAGCGGGGAAAATGAGCAGTTCTTC.

There are a few counts of this clone. The genes are TRBV4-2 and TRBJ1-1; D perhaps matches TRBD1 (5 bases). This CDR3 has 16 amino acids. The germline V and J ends were trimmed by 0 bases and 1 base, with 12 bases remaining between them. Germline assignment: CDR1 LGHNA and CDR2 YNFKEQ. The CDR3 loop reads CASSQEGGAWNTEAFF. The CDR3 nucleotides read TGTGCCAGCAGCCAAGAAGGCGGGGCCTGGAACACTGAAGCTTTCTTT.

The V gene is TRBV18, the J gene TRBJ2-3; 11 bases match TRBD2. Trimming cost V 4 bases and J 6 bases; bases outside gene matches: 6. The CDR3 has 15 amino acids. Germline V gene sequence: CDR1 KGHSH, CDR2 LQKENI. CDR3 region: CASSRSLAGADTQYF. CDR3 nucleotides: TGTGCCAGCTCACGCTCACTAGCGGGGGCGGATACGCAGTATTTT.